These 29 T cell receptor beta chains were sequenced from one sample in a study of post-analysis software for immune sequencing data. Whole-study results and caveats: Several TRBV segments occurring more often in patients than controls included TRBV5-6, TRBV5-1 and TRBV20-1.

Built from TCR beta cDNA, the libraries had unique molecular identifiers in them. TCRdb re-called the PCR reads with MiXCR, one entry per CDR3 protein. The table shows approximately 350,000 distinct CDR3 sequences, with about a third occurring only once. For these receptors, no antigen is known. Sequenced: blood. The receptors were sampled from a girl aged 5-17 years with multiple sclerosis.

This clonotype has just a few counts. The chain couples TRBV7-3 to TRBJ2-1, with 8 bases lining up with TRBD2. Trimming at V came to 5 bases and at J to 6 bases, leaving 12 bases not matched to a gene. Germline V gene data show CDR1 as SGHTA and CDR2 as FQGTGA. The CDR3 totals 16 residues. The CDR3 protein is CASSLGGRGGRNEQFF. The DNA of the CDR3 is TGTGCCAGCAGCCTCGGCGGACGGGGGGGCCGCAATGAGCAGTTCTTC.

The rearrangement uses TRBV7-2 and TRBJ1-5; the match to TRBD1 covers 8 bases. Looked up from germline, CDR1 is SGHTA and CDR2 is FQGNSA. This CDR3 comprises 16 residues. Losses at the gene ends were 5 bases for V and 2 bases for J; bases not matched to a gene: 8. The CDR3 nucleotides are TGTGCCAGCAGCCCGTACCCGACAGGGGGCAATCAGCCCCAGCATTTT. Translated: CASSPYPTGGNQPQHF.

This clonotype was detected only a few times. CDR3 residues: CASSTRVNYGYTF. The CDR3 coding sequence is TGTGCCAGCAGTACCAGGGTGAACTATGGCTACACCTTC. The V gene is TRBV6-2 or TRBV6-3, the J gene TRBJ1-2, with D perhaps matching TRBD1 (5 bases). From germline, CDR1 is MNHEY and CDR2 SVGEGT. The CDR3 loop spans 13 amino acids. The germline V and J ends were trimmed by 5 bases and 2 bases, with 9 bases remaining between them.

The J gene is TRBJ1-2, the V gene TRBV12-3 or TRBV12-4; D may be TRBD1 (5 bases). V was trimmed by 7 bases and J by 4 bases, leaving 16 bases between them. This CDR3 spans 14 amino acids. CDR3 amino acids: CASTLTPGTYGYTF. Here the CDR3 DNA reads TGTGCCAGCACCCTAACCCCAGGGACCTATGGCTACACCTTC.

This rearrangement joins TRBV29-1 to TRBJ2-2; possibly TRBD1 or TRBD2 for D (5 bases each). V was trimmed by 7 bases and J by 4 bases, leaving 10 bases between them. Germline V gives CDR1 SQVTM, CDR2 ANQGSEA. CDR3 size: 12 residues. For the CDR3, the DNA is TGCAGCGCCGGGACGAGCACCGGGGAGCTGTTTTTT. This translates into CSAGTSTGELFF.

The CDR3 spells CASSYSDRTYEQYF. In DNA form, the CDR3 reads TGTGCCAGCAGTTACTCCGACCGGACCTACGAGCAGTACTTC. The chain couples TRBV28 to TRBJ2-7; no reliable D call. Germline lookup yields CDR1 MDHEN and CDR2 SYDVKM. The CDR3 spans 14 residues. Trimming took 4 bases from V and 2 from J, leaving 12 bases between them.

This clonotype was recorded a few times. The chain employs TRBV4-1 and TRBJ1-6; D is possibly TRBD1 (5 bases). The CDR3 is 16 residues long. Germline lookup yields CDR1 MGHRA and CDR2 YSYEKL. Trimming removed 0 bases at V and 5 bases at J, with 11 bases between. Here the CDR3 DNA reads TGCGCCAGCAGCCAAGATTGGGGGATTAATAATTCACCCCTCCACTTT. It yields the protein CASSQDWGINNSPLHF.

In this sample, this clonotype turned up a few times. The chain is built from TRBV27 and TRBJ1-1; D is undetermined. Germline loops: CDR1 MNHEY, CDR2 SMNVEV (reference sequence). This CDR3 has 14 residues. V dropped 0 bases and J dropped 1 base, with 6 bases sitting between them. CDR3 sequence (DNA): TGTGCCAGCAGTTTATCAGAGGGGAACACTGAAGCTTTCTTT. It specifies CASSLSEGNTEAFF.

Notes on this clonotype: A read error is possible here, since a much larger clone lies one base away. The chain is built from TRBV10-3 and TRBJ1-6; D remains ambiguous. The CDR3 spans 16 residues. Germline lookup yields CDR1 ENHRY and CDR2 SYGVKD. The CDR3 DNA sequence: TGTGCCGTCAGCCCCGTCGACGGTACCTATAATTCACCCCTCCACTTT. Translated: CAVSPVDGTYNSPLHF.

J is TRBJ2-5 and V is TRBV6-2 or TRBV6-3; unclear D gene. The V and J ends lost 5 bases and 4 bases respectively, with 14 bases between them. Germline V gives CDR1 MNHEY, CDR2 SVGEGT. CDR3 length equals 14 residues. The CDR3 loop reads CASSKTLPGETQYF. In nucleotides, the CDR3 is TGTGCCAGCAGTAAAACTCTCCCGGGAGAGACCCAGTACTTC.

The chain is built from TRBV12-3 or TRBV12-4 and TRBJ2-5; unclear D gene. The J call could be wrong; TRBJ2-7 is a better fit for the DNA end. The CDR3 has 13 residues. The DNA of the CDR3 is TGTGCCAGCAGCTTCGGATGGACCGACGAGCAGTACTTC. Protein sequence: CASSFGWTDEQYF.

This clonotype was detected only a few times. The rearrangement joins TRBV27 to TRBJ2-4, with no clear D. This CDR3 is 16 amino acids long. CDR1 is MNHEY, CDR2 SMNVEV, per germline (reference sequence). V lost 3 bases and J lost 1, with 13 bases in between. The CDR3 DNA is TGTGCCAGCAGTTTGCGACCTAGTCGGGCCAAAAACATTCAGTACTTC. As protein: CASSLRPSRAKNIQYF.

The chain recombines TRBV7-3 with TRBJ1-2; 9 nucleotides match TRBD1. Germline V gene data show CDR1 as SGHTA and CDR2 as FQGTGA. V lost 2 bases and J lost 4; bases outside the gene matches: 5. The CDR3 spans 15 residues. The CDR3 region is CASSLGGQGSYGYTF. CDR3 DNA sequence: TGTGCCAGCAGCTTAGGGGGACAGGGAAGCTATGGCTACACCTTC.

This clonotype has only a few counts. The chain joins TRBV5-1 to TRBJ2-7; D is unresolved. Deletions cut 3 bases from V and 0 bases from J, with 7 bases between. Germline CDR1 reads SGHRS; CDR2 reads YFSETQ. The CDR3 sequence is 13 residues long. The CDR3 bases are TGCGCCAGCAGCTCGTTCCCCTCCTACGAGCAGTACTTC. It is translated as CASSSFPSYEQYF. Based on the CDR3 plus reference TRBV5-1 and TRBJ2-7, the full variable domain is KAGVTQTPRYLIKTRGQQVTLSCSPISGHRSVSWYQQTPGQGLQFLFEYFSETQRNKGNFPGRFSGRQFSNSRSEMNVSTLELGDSALYLCASSSFPSYEQYFGPGTRLTVT.

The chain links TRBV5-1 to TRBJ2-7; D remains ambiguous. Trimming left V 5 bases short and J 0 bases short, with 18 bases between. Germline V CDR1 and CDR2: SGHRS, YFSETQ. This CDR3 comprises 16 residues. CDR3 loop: CASSFLAGPSSYEQYF. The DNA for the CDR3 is TGCGCCAGCAGTTTCCTCGCCGGACCCTCCTCCTACGAGCAGTACTTC.

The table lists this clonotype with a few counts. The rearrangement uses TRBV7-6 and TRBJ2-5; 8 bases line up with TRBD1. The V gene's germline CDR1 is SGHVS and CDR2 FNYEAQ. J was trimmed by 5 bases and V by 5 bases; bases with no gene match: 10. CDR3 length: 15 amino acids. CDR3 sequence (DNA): TGTGCCAGCAGCCCCCGGACAGGGAATTTGGAGACCCAGTACTTC. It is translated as CASSPRTGNLETQYF. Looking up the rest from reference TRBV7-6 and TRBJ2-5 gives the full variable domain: GAGVSQSPRYKVTKRGQDVALRCDPISGHVSLYWYRQALGQGPEFLTYFNYEAQQDKSGLPNDRFSAERPEGSISTLTIQRTEQRDSAMYRCASSPRTGNLETQYFGPGTRLLVL.

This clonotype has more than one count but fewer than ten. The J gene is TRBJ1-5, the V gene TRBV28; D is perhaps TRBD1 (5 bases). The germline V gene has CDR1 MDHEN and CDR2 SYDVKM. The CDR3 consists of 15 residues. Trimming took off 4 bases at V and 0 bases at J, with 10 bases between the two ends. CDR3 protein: CASSSTGYSNQPQHF. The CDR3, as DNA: TGTGCCAGCAGTTCTACAGGTTATAGCAATCAGCCCCAGCATTTT.

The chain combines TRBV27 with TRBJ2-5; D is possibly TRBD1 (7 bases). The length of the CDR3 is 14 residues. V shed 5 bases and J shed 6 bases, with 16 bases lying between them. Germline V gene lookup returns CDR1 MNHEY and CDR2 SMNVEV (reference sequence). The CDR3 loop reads CASSPRAGGQTQYF. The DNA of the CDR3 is TGTGCCAGCAGTCCCCGGGCAGGGGGGCAGACCCAGTACTTC.

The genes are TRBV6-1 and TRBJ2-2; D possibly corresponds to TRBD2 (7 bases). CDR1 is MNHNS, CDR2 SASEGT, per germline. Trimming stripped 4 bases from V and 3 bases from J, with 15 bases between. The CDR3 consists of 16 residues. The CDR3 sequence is CASSGRGAIDTGELFF. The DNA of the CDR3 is TGTGCCAGCAGTGGCCGGGGGGCCATCGACACCGGGGAGCTGTTTTTT.

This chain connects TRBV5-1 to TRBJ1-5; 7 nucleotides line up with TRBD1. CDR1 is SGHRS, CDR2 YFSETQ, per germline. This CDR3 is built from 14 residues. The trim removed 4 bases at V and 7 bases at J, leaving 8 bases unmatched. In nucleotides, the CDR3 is TGCGCCAGCAGCCCAAGACAGGGAGGCCAGCCCCAGCATTTT. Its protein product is CASSPRQGGQPQHF.

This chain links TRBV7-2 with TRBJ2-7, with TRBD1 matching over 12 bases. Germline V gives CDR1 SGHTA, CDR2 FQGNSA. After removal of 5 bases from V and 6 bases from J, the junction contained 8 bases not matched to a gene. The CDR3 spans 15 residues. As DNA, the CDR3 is TGTGCCAGCAGCCTTGGGGGACAGGGGGCGGTCGAGCAGTACTTC. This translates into CASSLGGQGAVEQYF.

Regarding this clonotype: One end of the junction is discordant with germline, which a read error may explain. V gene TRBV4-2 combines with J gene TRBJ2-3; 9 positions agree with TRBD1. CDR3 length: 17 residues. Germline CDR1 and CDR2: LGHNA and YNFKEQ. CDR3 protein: CTSSHDNRDRGTDTQYF. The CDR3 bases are TGTACCAGCAGCCACGATAACCGGGACAGGGGCACAGATACGCAGTATTTT.

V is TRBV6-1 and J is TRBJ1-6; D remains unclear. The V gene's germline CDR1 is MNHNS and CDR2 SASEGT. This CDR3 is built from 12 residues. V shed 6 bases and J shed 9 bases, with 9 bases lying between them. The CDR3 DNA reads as TGTGCCAGCAGCCTCCGGACTTCACCCCTCCACTTT. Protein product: CASSLRTSPLHF.

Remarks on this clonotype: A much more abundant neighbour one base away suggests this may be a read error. The CDR3 sequence: CASIRGRISGASYEQYF. CDR3 in DNA: TGCGCCAGCATTCGGGGACGGATTAGCGGGGCCTCCTACGAGCAGTACTTC. This sequence joins TRBV5-1 and TRBJ2-7, with 8 bases that match TRBD2. V lost 6 bases, J lost 0 bases, and 14 bases stayed unmatched. This CDR3 is 17 amino acids long. From germline, CDR1 is SGHRS and CDR2 YFSETQ.

CDR3 in amino acids: CASSLLGGGSDEQFF. As DNA, the CDR3 is TGTGCCAGCAGTTTACTTGGCGGGGGATCCGATGAGCAGTTCTTC. The chain uses TRBV12-3 or TRBV12-4 and TRBJ2-1, with 7 bases fitting TRBD2. After removal of 2 bases from V and 8 bases from J, the junction contained 9 bases not matched to a gene. CDR3 length: 15 amino acids.

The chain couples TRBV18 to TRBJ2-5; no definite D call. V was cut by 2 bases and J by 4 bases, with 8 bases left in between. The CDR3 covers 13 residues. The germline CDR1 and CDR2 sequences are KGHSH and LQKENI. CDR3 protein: CASSPWARETQYF. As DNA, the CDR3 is TGTGCCAGCTCACCATGGGCTAGAGAGACCCAGTACTTC.

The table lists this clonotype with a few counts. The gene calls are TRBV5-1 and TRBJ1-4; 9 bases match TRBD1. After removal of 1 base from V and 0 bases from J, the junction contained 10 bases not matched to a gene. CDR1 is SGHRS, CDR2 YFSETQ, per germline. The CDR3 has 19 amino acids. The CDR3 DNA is TGCGCCAGCAGCTTGACAGGGGGCCTTCAGCGAGCAACTAATGAAAAACTGTTTTTT. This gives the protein CASSLTGGLQRATNEKLFF.

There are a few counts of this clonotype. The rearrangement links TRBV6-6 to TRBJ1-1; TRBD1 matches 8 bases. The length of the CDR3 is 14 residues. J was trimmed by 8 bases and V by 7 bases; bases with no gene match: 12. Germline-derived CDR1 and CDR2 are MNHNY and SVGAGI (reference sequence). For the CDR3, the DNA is TGTGCCAGCATCTCACCAGACAGGGGTGTGGAAGCTTTCTTT. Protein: CASISPDRGVEAFF.

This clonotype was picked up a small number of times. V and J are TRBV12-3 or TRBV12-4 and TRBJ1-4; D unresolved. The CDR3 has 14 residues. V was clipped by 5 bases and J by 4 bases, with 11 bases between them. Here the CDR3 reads CASSPQHRNEKLFF. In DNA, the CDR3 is TGTGCCAGCAGTCCCCAACACCGTAATGAAAAACTGTTTTTT.